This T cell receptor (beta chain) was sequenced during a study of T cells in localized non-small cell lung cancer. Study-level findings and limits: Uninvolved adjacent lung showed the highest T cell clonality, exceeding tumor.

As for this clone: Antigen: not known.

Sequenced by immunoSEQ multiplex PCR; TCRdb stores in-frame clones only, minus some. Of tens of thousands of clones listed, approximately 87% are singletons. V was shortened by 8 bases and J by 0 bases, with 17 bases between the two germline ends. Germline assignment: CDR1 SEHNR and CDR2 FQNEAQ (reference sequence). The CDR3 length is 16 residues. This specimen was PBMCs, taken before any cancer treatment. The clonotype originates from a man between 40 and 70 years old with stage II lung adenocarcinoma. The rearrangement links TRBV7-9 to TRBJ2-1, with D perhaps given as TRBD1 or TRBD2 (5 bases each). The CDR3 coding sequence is TGTGCCAGCGTGGGACCATTCAGGGTCTCCTACAATGAGCAGTTCTTC. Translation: CASVGPFRVSYNEQFF.